One sample yielded the 17 T cell receptor beta chains listed below, sequenced in a study of blood T cell repertoires in COVID-19. The repertoire was sequenced with immunoSEQ multiplex PCR; TCRdb's copy has only in-frame clones and lacks some. The sample has more than 200,000 clones; roughly 84% are singletons. Material: peripheral blood. These receptors came from a middle-aged woman who had recovered from COVID-19.

This clone was recorded only once. This chain connects TRBV28 to TRBJ1-2; D possibly corresponds to TRBD1 (5 bases). Germline-derived CDR1 and CDR2 are MDHEN and SYDVKM. The CDR3 sequence is 16 residues long. Trimming took 2 bases from V and 0 from J, leaving 13 bases between them. In DNA, the CDR3 is TGTGCCAGCAGTTTAATCGGGGGAGAAGCTAACTATGGCTACACCTTC. Amino acid sequence: CASSLIGGEANYGYTF.

V is TRBV20-1 and J is TRBJ2-2, with 10 bases that match TRBD2. V lost 3 bases, J lost 1 base, and 11 bases stayed unmatched. Germline lookup yields CDR1 DFQATT and CDR2 SNEGSKA (reference sequence). CDR3 size: 18 residues. As DNA, the CDR3 is TGCAGTGCTAGTAGCGTTGTAGCGGGGGGATTGAACACCGGGGAGCTGTTTTTT. Translating it yields CSASSVVAGGLNTGELFF.

This clone was counted once. V usage is TRBV11-3 and J usage is TRBJ2-7; 8 positions agree with TRBD1. Per the germline V gene, CDR1 is SGHNT and CDR2 is YENEEA. V trimming: 4 bases; J trimming: 2 bases; junction bases outside the gene matches: 4. This CDR3 has 14 amino acids. The DNA for the CDR3 is TGTGCCAGCAGCTCACGACAGGGGACCTACGAGCAGTACTTC. Translation: CASSSRQGTYEQYF.

This clone was found once. A read error may account for a junction end that differs from germline. The rearrangement links TRBV10-3 to TRBJ2-1, with 8 bases lining up with TRBD2. The CDR3 sequence is 13 residues long. Germline V gene lookup returns CDR1 ENHRY and CDR2 SYGVKD. The CDR3 bases are TGTGCCATCAGTCCTAGCCTAGGGACTAGTATTCTCTTC. This encodes CAISPSLGTSILF.

This chain links TRBV5-6 with TRBJ2-7; D might be TRBD1 (6 bases). The germline V and J ends were trimmed by 2 bases and 0 bases, with 12 bases remaining between them. Germline assignment: CDR1 SGHDT and CDR2 YYEEEE. The CDR3 spans 15 residues. The CDR3 loop reads CASSFRRDNSYEQYF. The CDR3, as DNA: TGTGCCAGCAGCTTCCGCCGGGACAACTCCTACGAGCAGTACTTC.

V gene TRBV5-8 combines with J gene TRBJ2-7; D gene uncertain. The CDR3 runs 11 residues. Trimming pared 0 bases from V and 4 bases from J, leaving 2 bases between. Per the germline V gene, CDR1 is SGHTS and CDR2 is YDEGEE. The CDR3 region is CASSLAYEQYF. For the CDR3, the DNA is TGTGCCAGCAGCTTGGCTTACGAGCAGTACTTC.

The rearrangement uses TRBV6-1 and TRBJ1-1; a weak D match, TRBD1 (5 bases). V lost 0 bases, J lost 4 bases, and 12 bases lay in between. This CDR3 spans 15 amino acids. Germline lookup yields CDR1 MNHNS and CDR2 SASEGT. The DNA for the CDR3 is TGTGCCAGCAGTGAAGCGCAGGGCAGTCTCACTGAAGCTTTCTTT. Encoded protein: CASSEAQGSLTEAFF.

The rearrangement uses TRBV7-9 and TRBJ1-2; TRBD1 might be the D (6 bases). The germline V gene encodes CDR1 SEHNR and CDR2 FQNEAQ (reference sequence). Trimming pared 0 bases from V and 0 bases from J, leaving 11 bases between. The CDR3 loop spans 16 amino acids. CDR3 DNA sequence: TGTGCCAGCAGCTTAGCTGACAGGCCGACTAACTATGGCTACACCTTC. Translation gives CASSLADRPTNYGYTF.

This clone was counted only a few times. V usage is TRBV3-1 (or the pseudogene TRBV3-2) and J usage is TRBJ1-2; 10 bases are a match to TRBD1. V lost 1 base, J lost 3 bases, and 2 bases stayed unmatched. CDR3 size: 15 residues. Germline CDR1 is LGHDT and CDR2 is YNNKEL (reference sequence). This CDR3 reads CASSQGTGGDYGYTF. The CDR3 bases are TGTGCCAGCAGCCAAGGGACAGGGGGTGACTATGGCTACACCTTC.

This sequence joins TRBV5-6 and TRBJ2-1, with 10 nucleotides matching TRBD1. V was clipped by 2 bases and J by 8 bases; unmatched bases: 4. Germline V gene data show CDR1 as SGHDT and CDR2 as YYEEEE. CDR3 size: 14 residues. CDR3 residues: CASSFGTGDDEQFF. The CDR3 DNA follows: TGTGCCAGCAGCTTCGGGACAGGGGACGATGAGCAGTTCTTC. Full variable domain (outside the CDR3, taken from reference TRBV5-6 and TRBJ2-1): DAGVTQSPTHLIKTRGQQVTLRCSPKSGHDTVSWYQQALGQGPQFIFQYYEEEERQRGNFPDRFSGHQFPNYSSELNVNALLLGDSALYLCASSFGTGDDEQFFGPGTRLTVL.

The chain joins TRBV7-9 to TRBJ2-4, with TRBD1 identical over 9 bases. Germline V gives CDR1 SEHNR, CDR2 FQNEAQ (reference sequence). V lost 5 bases and J lost 0; bases outside the gene matches: 5. The CDR3 totals 16 residues. The chain's CDR3 is CASSQGTGQAKNIQYF. The CDR3 region has the DNA TGTGCCAGCAGCCAAGGGACAGGGCAAGCCAAAAACATTCAGTACTTC.

The sample holds one count of this clone. The V and J genes are TRBV19 and TRBJ2-1, with a tentative D call TRBD1 (6 bases). The V and J ends lost 6 bases and 4 bases respectively, with 13 bases between them. The CDR3 consists of 14 residues. Germline lookup yields CDR1 LNHDA and CDR2 SQIVND (reference sequence). In DNA form, the CDR3 reads TGTGCCAGTAGGGGGGCCAATACTTACAATGAGCAGTTCTTC. It is translated as CASRGANTYNEQFF.

V and J are TRBV7-9 and TRBJ1-2; a possible D gene is TRBD1 (5 bases). The CDR3 runs 13 residues. CDR1 and CDR2 from the germline V gene are SEHNR and FQNEAQ (reference sequence). With 4 bases removed from V and 2 bases from J, the gap between germline ends came to 8 bases. CDR3 residues: CASSYGQNYGYTF. DNA of the CDR3: TGTGCCAGCAGCTACGGACAAAACTATGGCTACACCTTC.

The genes are TRBV9 and TRBJ2-7; 10 bases are shared with TRBD1. Germline-derived CDR1 and CDR2 are SGDLS and YYNGEE. CDR3 length equals 15 residues. Trimming cost V 3 bases and J 2 bases; bases outside gene matches: 5. DNA of the CDR3: TGTGCCAGCAGCGCGGGACAGGGGAAGACCTACGAGCAGTACTTC. Encoded protein: CASSAGQGKTYEQYF.

The V call is TRBV6-2 or TRBV6-3, the J call TRBJ2-5; D perhaps matches TRBD2 (6 bases). V was pared by 2 bases and J by 7 bases, with 23 bases between. This CDR3 spans 17 amino acids. CDR1 is MNHEY and CDR2 is SVGEGT in the germline V gene. The DNA of the CDR3 is TGTGCCAGCAGTTACCTCGCGTTGGCGGGGCCTTCAGGGACCCAGTACTTC. It codes for CASSYLALAGPSGTQYF.

The chain is built from TRBV28 and TRBJ2-7; D is ambiguous. The CDR3 sequence is 11 residues long. V was pared by 2 bases and J by 4 bases, with 3 bases between. CDR1 is MDHEN, CDR2 SYDVKM, per germline. CDR3 sequence reads: CASSLHYEQYF. Written as DNA, the CDR3 is TGTGCCAGCAGTTTACATTACGAGCAGTACTTC.

This rearrangement joins TRBV6-2 or TRBV6-3 to TRBJ1-1, with D tentatively TRBD1 (6 bases). Per germline, CDR1 MNHEY and CDR2 SVGEGT. The length of the CDR3 is 14 residues. V was cut by 2 bases and J by 3 bases, with 10 bases left in between. Here the CDR3 reads CASSYRRGDTEAFF. CDR3 coding DNA: TGTGCCAGCAGTTACCGCAGGGGTGACACTGAAGCTTTCTTT.